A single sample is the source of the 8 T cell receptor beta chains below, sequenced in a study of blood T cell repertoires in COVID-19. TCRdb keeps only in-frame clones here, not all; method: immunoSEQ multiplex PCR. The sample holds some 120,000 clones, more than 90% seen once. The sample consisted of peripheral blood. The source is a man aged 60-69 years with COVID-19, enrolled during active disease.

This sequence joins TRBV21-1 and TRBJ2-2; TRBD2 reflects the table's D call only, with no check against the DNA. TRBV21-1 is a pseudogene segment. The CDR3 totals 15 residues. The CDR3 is CASRGLAGNTGELFF. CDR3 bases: TGTGCCAGCCGAGGACTAGCGGGCAACACCGGGGAGCTGTTTTTT.

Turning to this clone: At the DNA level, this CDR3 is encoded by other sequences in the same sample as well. The CDR3 coding sequence is TGTGCCAGCGGAGGGACTGGCGAAGAGACCCAGTACTTC. Its translation: CASGGTGEETQYF. V usage is TRBV9 and J usage is TRBJ2-5; tentatively, D is TRBD2 (6 bases). Per the germline V gene, CDR1 is SGDLS and CDR2 is YYNGEE. This CDR3 is 13 amino acids long. Trimming removed 7 bases at V and 3 bases at J, with 13 bases between.

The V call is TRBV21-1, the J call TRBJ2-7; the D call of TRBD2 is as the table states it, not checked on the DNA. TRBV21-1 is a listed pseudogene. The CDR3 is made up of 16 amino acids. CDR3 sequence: CASSKALDLAAYEQYF. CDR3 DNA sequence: TGTGCCAGCAGCAAAGCGCTAGATTTGGCAGCCTACGAGCAGTACTTC.

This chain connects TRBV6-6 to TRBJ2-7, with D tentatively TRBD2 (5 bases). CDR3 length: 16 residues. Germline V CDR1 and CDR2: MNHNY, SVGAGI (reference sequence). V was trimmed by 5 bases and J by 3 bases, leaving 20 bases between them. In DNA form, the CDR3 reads TGTGCCAGCAGTAACCCCCCGGGAAGGGTGGTCTACGAGCAGTACTTC. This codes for CASSNPPGRVVYEQYF.

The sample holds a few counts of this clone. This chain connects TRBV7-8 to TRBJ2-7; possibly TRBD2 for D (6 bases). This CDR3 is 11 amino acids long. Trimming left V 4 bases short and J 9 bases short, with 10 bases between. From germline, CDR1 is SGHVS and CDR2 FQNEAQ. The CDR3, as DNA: TGTGCCAGCAGCTCCCAGGGAGGGCAGTACTTC. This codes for CASSSQGGQYF.

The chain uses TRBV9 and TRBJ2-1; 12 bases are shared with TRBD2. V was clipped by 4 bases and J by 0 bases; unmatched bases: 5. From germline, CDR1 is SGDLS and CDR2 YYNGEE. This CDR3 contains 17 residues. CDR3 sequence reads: CASSPSSGRASYNEQFF. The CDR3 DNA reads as TGTGCCAGCAGCCCCTCTAGCGGGAGGGCCTCCTACAATGAGCAGTTCTTC.

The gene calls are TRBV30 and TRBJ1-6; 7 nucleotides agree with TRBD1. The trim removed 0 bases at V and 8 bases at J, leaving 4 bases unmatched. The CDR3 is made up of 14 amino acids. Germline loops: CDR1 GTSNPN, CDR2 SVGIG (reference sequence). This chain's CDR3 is CAWSVRGGDSPLHF. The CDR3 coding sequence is TGTGCCTGGAGTGTACGAGGGGGCGATTCACCCCTCCACTTT.

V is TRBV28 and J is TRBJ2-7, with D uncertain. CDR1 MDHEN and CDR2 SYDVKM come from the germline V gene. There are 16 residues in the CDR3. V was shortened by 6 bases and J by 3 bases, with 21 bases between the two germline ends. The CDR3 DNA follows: TGTGCCAGCAGCTCCTCGACTGGTCGAGTGAGCTACGAGCAGTACTTC. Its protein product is CASSSSTGRVSYEQYF.